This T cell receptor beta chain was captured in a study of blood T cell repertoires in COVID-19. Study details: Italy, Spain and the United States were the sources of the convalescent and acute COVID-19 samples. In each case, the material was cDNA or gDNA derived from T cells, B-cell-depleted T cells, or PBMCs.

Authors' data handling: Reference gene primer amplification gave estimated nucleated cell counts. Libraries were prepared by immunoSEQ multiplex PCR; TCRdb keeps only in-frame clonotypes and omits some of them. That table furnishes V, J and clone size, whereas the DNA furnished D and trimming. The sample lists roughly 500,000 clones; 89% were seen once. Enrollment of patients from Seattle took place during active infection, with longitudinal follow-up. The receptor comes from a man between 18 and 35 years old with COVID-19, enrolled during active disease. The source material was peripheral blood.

The CDR3 nucleotides are TGTGCCAGCAGTTACAACAGACCCTATGGCTACACCTTC. Its translation: CASSYNRPYGYTF. J is TRBJ1-2 and V is TRBV28, with no clear D. This CDR3 spans 13 amino acids. V lost 4 bases, J lost 4 bases, and 10 bases lay in between. Germline V CDR1 and CDR2: MDHEN, SYDVKM.